A selection of T cell receptor beta chains follows, all from one sample in a study of blood T cell repertoires in COVID-19. Here immunoSEQ multiplex PCR was the method, and the copy in TCRdb shows in-frame clones only, minus some. The sample includes more than 250,000 clones, 70% to 90% of them seen just once. Material: peripheral blood. The receptor set was obtained from a man aged 45 to 65 with active or convalescent COVID-19. CDR3s include the opening cysteine and the closing phenylalanine or tryptophan. D genes are given only for firm matches. Only some rows state a clone size, as once, few, many or a class for expanded clones.

clone_size	v_call	j_call	d_call	cdr3_nt	cdr3_aa
once	TRBV18	TRBJ2-3	TRBD2	TGTGCCAGCTCACCGGACGGGAGGGTTACTAGCACAGATACGCAGTATTTT	CASSPDGRVTSTDTQYF
NA	TRBV6-2/TRBV6-3	TRBJ2-5	NA	TGTGCCAGCAGTTATGCTAGCGGAGGGGGGGAGACCCAGTACTTC	CASSYASGGGETQYF
NA	TRBV5-4	TRBJ2-1	TRBD2	TGTGCCAGCAGCTTGTACGGACTAGCGGGAGCGGGGAATGAGCAGTTCTTC	CASSLYGLAGAGNEQFF
NA	TRBV5-4	TRBJ2-7	TRBD2	TGTGCCAGCAGCTTGGCCAGCGGGAGGGCCCGAGAGCAGTACTTC	CASSLASGRAREQYF
NA	TRBV9	TRBJ1-1	TRBD1	TGTGCCAGCAGCCCCGGGACAGGGTATGTTCAAGACACTGAAGCTTTCTTT	CASSPGTGYVQDTEAFF
once	TRBV12-3/TRBV12-4	TRBJ1-1	TRBD1	TGTGCCAGCAGACAATCAGGGGGAACTGAAGCTTTCTTT	CASRQSGGTEAFF
once	TRBV7-2	TRBJ2-7	TRBD2	TGTGCCAGCACCTCCGGGACTAGCGGGAACGAGCAGTACTTC	CASTSGTSGNEQYF
NA	TRBV15	TRBJ2-4	TRBD1	TGTGCCACCAGCAGGGGACAGGTTTCGTCCTTAGCCAAAAACATTCAGTACTTC	CATSRGQVSSLAKNIQYF
NA	TRBV20-1	TRBJ2-5	TRBD2	TGCAGTGCTAGTCAAGGGGCGGGAGGGCCCGGGGAGACCCAGTACTTC	CSASQGAGGPGETQYF
NA	TRBV9	TRBJ2-1	NA	TGTGCCAGCAGCCTAGATGGGGCTGAGCAGTTCTTC	CASSLDGAEQFF
NA	TRBV9	TRBJ1-1	NA	TGTGCCAGCAGCGTAGACGGTCGGGACACTGAAGCTTTCTTT	CASSVDGRDTEAFF
NA	TRBV20-1	TRBJ1-1	NA	TGCAGTGCTAGTGCAACAGGGTTAGGGGCTGAAGCTTTCTTT	CSASATGLGAEAFF
NA	TRBV18	TRBJ2-3	NA	TGTGCCAGCTCACCACGGTTGGCCTCCCGCACAGATACGCAGTATTTT	CASSPRLASRTDTQYF
many	TRBV7-9	TRBJ2-3	NA	TGTGCCAGCAGGGGAGTTGACACGCTTGTTGGAGGGCAGTATTTT	CASRGVDTLVGGQYF
NA	TRBV5-1	TRBJ2-1	TRBD1	TGCGCCAGCAGCTTGAGGACAGGGGGCTATGAGCAGTTCTTC	CASSLRTGGYEQFF
NA	TRBV11-1	TRBJ2-3	TRBD2	TGTGCCAGCAGCTACCCCGGGGGGAGCACAGATACGCAGTATTTT	CASSYPGGSTDTQYF
NA	TRBV15	TRBJ2-7	NA	TGTGCCACCAGCAGAGAGCCACAGGGCGGGTACGAGCAGTACTTC	CATSREPQGGYEQYF
NA	TRBV5-6	TRBJ1-2	TRBD1	TGTGCCAGCAGCTCACAGGGGGCGGACTATGGCTACACCTTC	CASSSQGADYGYTF
NA	TRBV19	TRBJ1-1	NA	TGTGCCACCAAAGATTGGAGGAACACTGAAGCTTTCTTT	CATKDWRNTEAFF
NA	TRBV18	TRBJ1-2	TRBD1	TGTGCCAGCTCACCTAGGACAGGGGGAGATGGCTACACCTTC	CASSPRTGGDGYTF
few	TRBV6-5	TRBJ1-6	NA	TGTGCCAGCACCCGAAAGGGAGGGGACGGTTCACCCCTCCACTTT	CASTRKGGDGSPLHF
NA	TRBV30	TRBJ1-4	TRBD1	TGTGCCTGGATGAGGCAGGGGGCGTGGGAAAAACTGTTTTTT	CAWMRQGAWEKLFF
NA	TRBV30	TRBJ2-3	NA	TGTGCCTGGAGGCGGGGCCTTGGCACAGATACGCAGTATTTT	CAWRRGLGTDTQYF
NA	TRBV10-2	TRBJ2-2	NA	TGCGCCAGCAGGGCGGACAGCCGAAACACCGGGGAGCTGTTTTTT	CASRADSRNTGELFF
NA	TRBV14	TRBJ2-7	TRBD1	TGTGCCAGCAGCCAGCCGGACAGGGACGAGCAGTACTTC	CASSQPDRDEQYF
few	TRBV5-6	TRBJ2-2	NA	TGTGCCAGCAGCTTCGGAGCCGGGGAGCTGTTTTTT	CASSFGAGELFF
NA	TRBV5-1	TRBJ1-1	NA	TGCGCCAGCAGGTTCGAACAGTACACTGAAGCTTTCTTT	CASRFEQYTEAFF
NA	TRBV28	TRBJ2-7	NA	TGTGCCAGCAGTTCCTCGACCCCAGGTTTGAAGCAGTACTTC	CASSSSTPGLKQYF
NA	TRBV7-2	TRBJ1-6	TRBD1	TGTGCCAGCAGCTTACGGGGACAGGGGAATTCACCCCTCCACTTT	CASSLRGQGNSPLHF
NA	TRBV28	TRBJ1-6	TRBD1	TGTGCCAGCAGTTTGCCCGGACAGGGTAATTCACCCCTCCACTTT	CASSLPGQGNSPLHF
NA	TRBV3-1/TRBV3-2	TRBJ2-5	TRBD2	TGTGCCACCTACCTAGCGGGAAGAGGGACCCAGTACTTC	CATYLAGRGTQYF
NA	TRBV29-1	TRBJ2-1	TRBD2	TGCAGCGTTGAAGACGATAGCGGGAGCTCCTACAATGAGCAGTTCTTC	CSVEDDSGSSYNEQFF
NA	TRBV21-1	TRBJ2-1	NA	TGTGCCAGCAGCATAGGAAACACAGGGGGTCACAACTACAATGAGCAGTTCTTC	CASSIGNTGGHNYNEQFF
NA	TRBV5-6	TRBJ2-5	NA	TGTGCCAGCAGCTTGTTTGCCGGGGAGACCCAGTACTTC	CASSLFAGETQYF
NA	TRBV24-1	TRBJ2-1	TRBD2	TGTGCCACCAGTTCTCTTTCTCGGACTAGCGGGAATGCGGGCTCCTACAATGAGCAGTTCTTC	CATSSLSRTSGNAGSYNEQFF
NA	TRBV7-9	TRBJ1-2	NA	TGTGCCAGCAGCTTACAAGCCGGGACTCACACCTCGAGTGGCTACACCTTC	CASSLQAGTHTSSGYTF
once	TRBV4-2	TRBJ2-3	TRBD2	TGTGCCAGCAGCCCTTCGCTAGCGGAGCTAGATACGCAGTATTTT	CASSPSLAELDTQYF
NA	TRBV4-3	TRBJ1-2	NA	TGCGCCAGCAGCCAAGTCCGGGGAGGTGACTATGGCTACACCTTC	CASSQVRGGDYGYTF
NA	TRBV20-1	TRBJ2-7	NA	TGCAGTGCTAGTCGGGCGGGACCCACCGAACAGGGGCCCCCCTACGAGCAGTACTTC	CSASRAGPTEQGPPYEQYF
NA	TRBV27	TRBJ2-7	NA	TGTGCCAGCAGTTTAAAGTCGGACGTGGGCAGGGGGAGGTACGAGCAGTACTTC	CASSLKSDVGRGRYEQYF